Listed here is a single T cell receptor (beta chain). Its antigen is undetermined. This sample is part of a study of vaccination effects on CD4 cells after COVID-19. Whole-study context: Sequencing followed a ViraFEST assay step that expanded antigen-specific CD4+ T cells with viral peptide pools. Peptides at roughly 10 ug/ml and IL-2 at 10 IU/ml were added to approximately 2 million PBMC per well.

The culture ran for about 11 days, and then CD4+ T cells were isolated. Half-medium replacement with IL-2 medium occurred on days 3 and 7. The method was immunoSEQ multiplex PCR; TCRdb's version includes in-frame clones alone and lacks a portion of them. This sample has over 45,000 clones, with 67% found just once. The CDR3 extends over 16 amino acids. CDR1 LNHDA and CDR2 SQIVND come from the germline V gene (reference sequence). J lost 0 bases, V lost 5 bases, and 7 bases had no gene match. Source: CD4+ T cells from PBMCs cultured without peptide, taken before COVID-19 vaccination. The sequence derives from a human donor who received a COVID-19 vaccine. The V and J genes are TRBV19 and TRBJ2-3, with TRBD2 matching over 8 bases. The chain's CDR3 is CASSPGLARSTDTQYF. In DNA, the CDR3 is TGTGCCAGTAGTCCAGGACTAGCCAGAAGCACAGATACGCAGTATTTT.